The clone carrying this TCR beta chain came up many times. Its antigen is as yet unknown. This sample stems from a study of regulatory T cells in long-lasting Graves disease. Study-wide results and caveats: Sample size was small, which may have lowered accuracy.

The time point was: newly diagnosed GD, antithyroid drugs for less than 3 months. The TCR library was prepared using RNA isolated from PBMCs. Peripheral blood, around 9.4 milliliters of it, was drawn into EDTA tubes. HTBI primers from iRepertoire and Arm-PCR of CDR3 regions yielded the TCR beta libraries. TCRdb fed the multiplex PCR reads into MiXCR, producing one record per CDR3 protein. Among 350,000 to 450,000 distinct CDR3 sequences listed, about 15% were seen once. This sample was shared with a second study, whose subject was T cells in Graves' hyperthyroidism and ophthalmopathy. That source adds: Researchers ran a first-round RT-PCR on the TCR CDR3 using the HTBI primer set.

This TCR was recovered from a woman under 40 with Graves disease. Sequenced material: peripheral blood mononuclear cells (PBMCs), taken at new diagnosis, from a patient treated with antithyroid drugs.

This CDR3 reads CATSRPLRQGEQPQHF. The CDR3, as DNA: TGTGCCACCAGCAGACCCCTTCGACAGGGGGAGCAGCCCCAGCATTTT. V and J are TRBV15 and TRBJ1-5; 9 bases are shared with TRBD1. The CDR3 spans 16 residues. Per the germline V gene, CDR1 is LNHNV and CDR2 is YYDKDF (reference sequence). V lost 2 bases and J lost 7; bases outside the gene matches: 9.